This TCR beta chain is from a study of OX40 agonist ivuxolimab in advanced cancers. Clones were read by immunoSEQ multiplex PCR, and TCRdb kept only the in-frame ones, dropping some. Seen here are some 69,000 clones, just over 90% observed once, and the top ten hold around 0.3%. Trimming cost V 1 base and J 4 bases, with 7 bases left between them. Germline CDR1 is MDHEN and CDR2 is SYDVKM. This CDR3 has 14 amino acids. The rearrangement uses TRBV28 and TRBJ1-4; D remains ambiguous. Sequenced material: CD4+ or CD8+ T cells sorted from blood, taken in a trial of the OX40 agonist ivuxolimab. This TCR was recovered from an adult with an advanced solid tumor such as melanoma, head and neck, liver or kidney cancer. CDR3 sequence reads: CASSLFAFNEKLFF. For the CDR3, the DNA is TGTGCCAGCAGTTTATTTGCGTTTAATGAAAAACTGTTTTTT.